These T cell receptor beta chains were read from a single sample in a study of blood T cell repertoires in COVID-19. Sequencing was performed with immunoSEQ multiplex PCR; in TCRdb, only in-frame clones are kept and a portion is missing. The repertoire holds 200,000 to 250,000 clones, with 84% as singletons. The source material was peripheral blood. These receptors were collected from a woman aged 55-69 years with acute or convalescent COVID-19. CDR3s include the opening cysteine and the closing phenylalanine or tryptophan. A D gene is named only where the DNA matches it firmly. Clone size, where shown, is once, few, many, or a class for clones that have expanded.

abundance: .; v_gene: TRBV9; d_gene: .; j_gene: TRBJ1-6; CDR3aa: CASSFRTDANSPLHF; CDR3nt: TGTGCCAGCAGCTTCCGGACAGACGCAAATTCACCCCTCCACTTT
abundance: .; v_gene: TRBV30; d_gene: .; j_gene: TRBJ1-5; CDR3aa: CAWSAGFANQPQHF; CDR3nt: TGTGCCTGGAGTGCGGGGTTCGCCAATCAGCCCCAGCATTTT
abundance: .; v_gene: TRBV5-4; d_gene: TRBD1; j_gene: TRBJ2-7; CDR3aa: CASSGGGTGGSSRTEQYF; CDR3nt: TGTGCCAGCAGCGGAGGCGGGACAGGGGGCTCTAGTCGGACTGAGCAGTACTTC
abundance: .; v_gene: TRBV4-2; d_gene: TRBD2; j_gene: TRBJ2-3; CDR3aa: CASSQDSGGALKDTQYF; CDR3nt: TGTGCCAGCAGCCAAGATAGCGGGGGGGCCCTAAAAGATACGCAGTATTTT
abundance: .; v_gene: TRBV15; d_gene: .; j_gene: TRBJ1-6; CDR3aa: CATSRDRVESSYNSPLHF; CDR3nt: TGTGCCACCAGCAGAGATCGGGTAGAGAGCTCCTATAATTCACCCCTCCACTTT
abundance: .; v_gene: TRBV9; d_gene: TRBD1; j_gene: TRBJ2-1; CDR3aa: CASSAAGGRNEQFF; CDR3nt: TGTGCCAGCAGCGCCGCAGGGGGAAGGAATGAGCAGTTCTTC
abundance: .; v_gene: TRBV24-1; d_gene: .; j_gene: TRBJ1-5; CDR3aa: CATSDPKGAQHF; CDR3nt: TGTGCCACCAGTGACCCCAAGGGGGCCCAGCATTTT
abundance: .; v_gene: TRBV2; d_gene: TRBD1; j_gene: TRBJ2-1; CDR3aa: CASSGRQGAYNEQFF; CDR3nt: TGTGCCAGCAGTGGGAGGCAGGGGGCCTACAATGAGCAGTTCTTC
abundance: few; v_gene: TRBV5-1; d_gene: .; j_gene: TRBJ1-1; CDR3aa: CASSLSGGGGTEAFF; CDR3nt: TGCGCCAGCAGCCTCTCGGGCGGGGGAGGCACTGAAGCTTTCTTT
abundance: .; v_gene: TRBV5-8; d_gene: .; j_gene: TRBJ2-3; CDR3aa: CASSPGGRSTDTQYF; CDR3nt: TGTGCCAGCAGCCCGGGGGGCCGAAGCACAGATACGCAGTATTTT
abundance: .; v_gene: TRBV27; d_gene: .; j_gene: TRBJ2-7; CDR3aa: CASSDRNFYEQYF; CDR3nt: TGTGCCTCCTCGGACAGAAATTTCTACGAGCAGTACTTC
abundance: few; v_gene: TRBV5-1; d_gene: TRBD1; j_gene: TRBJ1-1; CDR3aa: CASSLGQGGTEAFF; CDR3nt: TGCGCCAGCAGCTTGGGACAGGGGGGCACTGAAGCTTTCTTT
abundance: .; v_gene: TRBV7-8; d_gene: TRBD1; j_gene: TRBJ1-2; CDR3aa: CASSSNEGASGYTF; CDR3nt: TGTGCCAGCAGCTCAAATGAGGGGGCCAGTGGCTACACCTTC
abundance: .; v_gene: TRBV7-9; d_gene: .; j_gene: TRBJ1-1; CDR3aa: CASSPAGGAAEAFF; CDR3nt: TGTGCCAGCAGCCCTGCCGGGGGGGCTGCTGAAGCTTTCTTT
abundance: once; v_gene: TRBV5-6; d_gene: TRBD2; j_gene: TRBJ2-7; CDR3aa: CASRRASGGYYEQYF; CDR3nt: TGTGCCAGCAGACGAGCTAGCGGGGGGTACTACGAGCAGTACTTC
abundance: few; v_gene: TRBV7-3; d_gene: .; j_gene: TRBJ2-2; CDR3aa: CASSLIGQGGPGELFF; CDR3nt: TGTGCCAGCAGTCTAATCGGCCAGGGTGGACCCGGGGAGCTGTTTTTT
abundance: .; v_gene: TRBV6-5; d_gene: TRBD1; j_gene: TRBJ1-2; CDR3aa: CASSYTRTGNGYTF; CDR3nt: TGTGCCAGCAGTTACACCCGGACAGGGAATGGCTACACCTTC
abundance: many; v_gene: TRBV11-1; d_gene: .; j_gene: TRBJ1-2; CDR3aa: CASSLGGNYGYTF; CDR3nt: TGTGCCAGCAGCTTAGGAGGAAACTATGGCTACACCTTC
abundance: .; v_gene: TRBV4-2; d_gene: .; j_gene: TRBJ2-7; CDR3aa: CASSPQGSYEQYF; CDR3nt: TGTGCCAGCAGCCCGCAGGGCTCCTACGAGCAGTACTTC
abundance: .; v_gene: TRBV5-1; d_gene: .; j_gene: TRBJ2-3; CDR3aa: CASSISTDTQYF; CDR3nt: TGCGCCAGCAGCATAAGCACAGATACGCAGTATTTT
abundance: .; v_gene: TRBV9; d_gene: .; j_gene: TRBJ1-4; CDR3aa: CASSPGTLQIYEKLFF; CDR3nt: TGTGCCAGCAGCCCCGGGACACTACAGATTTATGAAAAACTGTTTTTT
abundance: .; v_gene: TRBV4-1; d_gene: .; j_gene: TRBJ2-5; CDR3aa: CASSQGWGAKETQYF; CDR3nt: TGCGCCAGCAGCCAAGGTTGGGGCGCTAAAGAGACCCAGTACTTC
abundance: .; v_gene: TRBV6-2/TRBV6-3; d_gene: TRBD1; j_gene: TRBJ1-6; CDR3aa: CASSRQGNNSPLHF; CDR3nt: TGTGCCAGCAGTAGACAGGGGAATAATTCACCCCTCCACTTT
abundance: .; v_gene: TRBV11-2; d_gene: .; j_gene: TRBJ1-1; CDR3aa: CASSLRGRGEKKAFF; CDR3nt: TGTGCCAGCAGCTTAAGAGGGAGGGGCGAAAAAAAAGCTTTCTTT
abundance: .; v_gene: TRBV7-8; d_gene: .; j_gene: TRBJ1-2; CDR3aa: CASSPPGLPYGYTF; CDR3nt: TGTGCCAGCAGCCCCCCGGGACTGCCATATGGCTACACCTTC
abundance: .; v_gene: TRBV7-2; d_gene: TRBD1; j_gene: TRBJ1-1; CDR3aa: CASQGGLNTEAFF; CDR3nt: TGTGCCAGCCAGGGGGGCCTGAACACTGAAGCTTTCTTT
abundance: .; v_gene: TRBV6-5; d_gene: .; j_gene: TRBJ2-7; CDR3aa: CASSRQFPYEQYF; CDR3nt: TGTGCCAGCAGTAGACAGTTTCCCTACGAGCAGTACTTC
abundance: .; v_gene: TRBV11-1; d_gene: TRBD2; j_gene: TRBJ2-1; CDR3aa: CASSRLAGGGNEQFF; CDR3nt: TGTGCCAGCAGCCGACTAGCGGGGGGCGGGAATGAGCAGTTCTTC
abundance: .; v_gene: TRBV5-1; d_gene: TRBD2; j_gene: TRBJ2-5; CDR3aa: CASSTGTREGQETQYF; CDR3nt: TGCGCCAGCAGCACAGGGACTAGAGAGGGCCAAGAGACCCAGTACTTC
abundance: .; v_gene: TRBV5-1; d_gene: .; j_gene: TRBJ1-2; CDR3aa: CASSSTGDDYGYTF; CDR3nt: TGCGCCAGCAGCTCGACAGGCGACGACTATGGCTACACCTTC
abundance: .; v_gene: TRBV14; d_gene: .; j_gene: TRBJ1-1; CDR3aa: CASSQVMNTEAFF; CDR3nt: TGTGCCAGCAGCCAAGTTATGAACACTGAAGCTTTCTTT
abundance: few; v_gene: TRBV7-2; d_gene: TRBD1; j_gene: TRBJ1-2; CDR3aa: CASSPQGGLNYGYTF; CDR3nt: TGTGCCAGCAGCCCACAGGGGGGTCTCAACTATGGCTACACCTTC
abundance: .; v_gene: TRBV5-6; d_gene: .; j_gene: TRBJ2-7; CDR3aa: CASSSGVISYEQYF; CDR3nt: TGTGCCAGCAGCTCCGGGGTCATCTCCTACGAGCAGTACTTC
abundance: .; v_gene: TRBV25-1; d_gene: TRBD1; j_gene: TRBJ1-2; CDR3aa: CASSKDRVYGYTF; CDR3nt: TGTGCCAGCAGTAAGGACAGGGTCTATGGCTACACCTTC
abundance: .; v_gene: TRBV5-4; d_gene: TRBD1; j_gene: TRBJ1-2; CDR3aa: CASSFVDRDNYGYTF; CDR3nt: TGTGCCAGCAGCTTCGTAGACAGGGACAACTATGGCTACACCTTC
abundance: .; v_gene: TRBV18; d_gene: TRBD1; j_gene: TRBJ1-1; CDR3aa: CASSRPGQGATNTEAFF; CDR3nt: TGTGCCAGCTCACGACCGGGACAGGGGGCCACGAACACTGAAGCTTTCTTT
abundance: .; v_gene: TRBV7-2; d_gene: .; j_gene: TRBJ1-5; CDR3aa: CASSLAGVGRNQPQHF; CDR3nt: TGTGCCAGCAGCTTAGCAGGGGTCGGTCGCAATCAGCCCCAGCATTTT
abundance: .; v_gene: TRBV7-2; d_gene: TRBD1; j_gene: TRBJ2-7; CDR3aa: CASSPRTGSYEQYF; CDR3nt: TGTGCCAGCAGCCCGCGGACAGGATCCTACGAGCAGTACTTC
abundance: .; v_gene: TRBV19; d_gene: TRBD1; j_gene: TRBJ1-2; CDR3aa: CASSQFQGDWHGYTF; CDR3nt: TGTGCCAGTAGCCAATTTCAGGGGGATTGGCATGGCTACACCTTC
abundance: .; v_gene: TRBV5-6; d_gene: TRBD2; j_gene: TRBJ2-2; CDR3aa: CASSFPLAGGHTGELFF; CDR3nt: TGTGCCAGCAGCTTCCCCTTAGCGGGGGGACACACCGGGGAGCTGTTTTTT
abundance: .; v_gene: TRBV27; d_gene: TRBD1; j_gene: TRBJ2-7; CDR3aa: CASSLGTGGFYEQYF; CDR3nt: TGTGCCAGCAGTTTGGGGACAGGGGGCTTCTACGAGCAGTACTTC
abundance: .; v_gene: TRBV15; d_gene: .; j_gene: TRBJ2-7; CDR3aa: CATSRDRQNEQYF; CDR3nt: TGTGCCACCAGCAGAGATCGTCAGAACGAGCAGTACTTC
abundance: .; v_gene: TRBV4-1; d_gene: .; j_gene: TRBJ1-1; CDR3aa: CASSQDRVSPEAFF; CDR3nt: TGCGCCAGCAGCCAAGACAGGGTGTCGCCTGAAGCTTTCTTT
abundance: .; v_gene: TRBV19; d_gene: TRBD1; j_gene: TRBJ1-2; CDR3aa: CASSNRDSYGYTF; CDR3nt: TGTGCCAGTAGTAACCGGGACAGCTATGGCTACACCTTC
abundance: .; v_gene: TRBV4-1; d_gene: .; j_gene: TRBJ2-2; CDR3aa: CASSRSPVTGELFF; CDR3nt: TGCGCCAGCAGCCGGTCCCCGGTCACCGGGGAGCTGTTTTTT
abundance: once; v_gene: TRBV19; d_gene: TRBD1; j_gene: TRBJ1-2; CDR3aa: CASTGTGYTMGYTF; CDR3nt: TGTGCTTCAACCGGGACAGGGTATACCATGGGCTACACCTTC
abundance: few; v_gene: TRBV6-4; d_gene: TRBD1; j_gene: TRBJ1-2; CDR3aa: CASSPGQGIYGYTF; CDR3nt: TGTGCCAGCAGCCCGGGACAGGGAATCTATGGCTACACCTTC
abundance: .; v_gene: TRBV19; d_gene: TRBD1; j_gene: TRBJ1-5; CDR3aa: CASSMRQGIGNQPQHF; CDR3nt: TGTGCCAGTAGTATGCGACAGGGAATTGGAAATCAGCCCCAGCATTTT
abundance: .; v_gene: TRBV3-1/TRBV3-2; d_gene: TRBD1; j_gene: TRBJ1-1; CDR3aa: CASSQHETGVNTEAFF; CDR3nt: TGTGCCAGCAGCCAACATGAGACAGGGGTGAACACTGAAGCTTTCTTT
abundance: .; v_gene: TRBV27; d_gene: .; j_gene: TRBJ2-1; CDR3aa: CASSLVQNSYNEQFF; CDR3nt: TGTGCCAGCAGTTTGGTCCAGAACTCCTACAATGAGCAGTTCTTC
abundance: .; v_gene: TRBV11-2; d_gene: .; j_gene: TRBJ1-5; CDR3aa: CASSPWTVYSNQPQHF; CDR3nt: TGTGCCAGCAGCCCATGGACAGTTTATAGCAATCAGCCCCAGCATTTT
abundance: once; v_gene: TRBV6-5; d_gene: .; j_gene: TRBJ2-2; CDR3aa: CASSRGTANTGELFF; CDR3nt: TGTGCCAGCAGTCGGGGGACAGCGAACACCGGGGAGCTGTTTTTT
abundance: once; v_gene: TRBV7-9; d_gene: .; j_gene: TRBJ1-1; CDR3aa: CASSSGVTEAFF; CDR3nt: TGTGCCAGCAGCTCAGGGGTCACTGAAGCTTTCTTT
abundance: .; v_gene: TRBV4-2; d_gene: TRBD1; j_gene: TRBJ1-2; CDR3aa: CASSQENRGYGYTF; CDR3nt: TGTGCCAGCAGCCAAGAGAACAGGGGCTATGGCTACACCTTC